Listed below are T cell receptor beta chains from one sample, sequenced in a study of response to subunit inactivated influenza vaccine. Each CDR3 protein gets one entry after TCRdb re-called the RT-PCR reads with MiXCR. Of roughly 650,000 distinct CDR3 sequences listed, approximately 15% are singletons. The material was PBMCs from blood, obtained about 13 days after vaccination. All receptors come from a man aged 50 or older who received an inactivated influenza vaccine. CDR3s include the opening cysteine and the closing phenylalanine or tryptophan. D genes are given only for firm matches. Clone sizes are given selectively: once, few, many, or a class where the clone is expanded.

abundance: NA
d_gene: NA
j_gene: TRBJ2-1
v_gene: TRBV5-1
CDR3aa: CASSLAVTSSYNEQFF
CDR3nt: TGCGCCAGCAGCTTGGCGGTGACTAGCTCCTACAATGAGCAGTTCTTC

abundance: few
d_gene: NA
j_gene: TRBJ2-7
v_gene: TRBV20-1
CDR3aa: CSARDSQRRQYF
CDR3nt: TGCAGTGCTAGGGACTCACAACGGAGGCAGTACTTC

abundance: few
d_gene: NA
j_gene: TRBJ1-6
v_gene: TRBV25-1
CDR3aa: CASSGREFGSYNSPLHF
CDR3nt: TGTGCCAGCAGTGGAAGGGAATTTGGGTCCTATAATTCACCCCTCCACTTT

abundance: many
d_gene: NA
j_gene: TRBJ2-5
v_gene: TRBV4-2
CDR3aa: CASSQDRGTQETQYF
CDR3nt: TGTGCCAGCAGCCAAGATAGGGGGACTCAAGAGACCCAGTACTTC

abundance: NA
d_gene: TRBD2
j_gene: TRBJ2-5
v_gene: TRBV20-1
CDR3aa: CSARVSSGRDPRETQYF
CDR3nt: TGCAGTGCTAGAGTGTCTAGCGGGAGGGACCCTCGAGAGACCCAGTACTTC

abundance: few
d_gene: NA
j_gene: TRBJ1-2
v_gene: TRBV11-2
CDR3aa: CASSLGRSYDGYTF
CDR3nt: TGTGCCAGCAGCTTAGGGCGTAGCTATGATGGCTACACCTTC

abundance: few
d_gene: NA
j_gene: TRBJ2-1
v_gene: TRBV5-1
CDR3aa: CASKDGDGVYNEQFF
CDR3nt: TGCGCCAGCAAGGACGGGGATGGGGTCTACAATGAGCAGTTCTTC

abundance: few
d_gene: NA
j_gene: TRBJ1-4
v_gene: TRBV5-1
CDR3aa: CASSLEMGREKLFF
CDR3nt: TGCGCCAGCAGCTTGGAAATGGGGCGTGAAAAACTGTTTTTT

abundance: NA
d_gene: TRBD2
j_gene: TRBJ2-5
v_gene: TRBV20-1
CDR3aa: CSASRIAGDQETQYF
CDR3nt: TGCAGTGCTAGTAGGATAGCGGGGGACCAAGAGACCCAGTACTTC

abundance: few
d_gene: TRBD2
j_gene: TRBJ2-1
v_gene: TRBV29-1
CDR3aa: CSASTSGRGNEQFF
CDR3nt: TGCAGCGCCTCGACTAGCGGGAGGGGCAATGAGCAGTTCTTC

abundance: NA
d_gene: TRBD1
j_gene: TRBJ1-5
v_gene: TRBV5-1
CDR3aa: CASSLGQGAGNQPQHF
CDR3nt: TGCGCCAGCAGCTTGGGGCAGGGGGCCGGAAATCAGCCCCAGCATTTT

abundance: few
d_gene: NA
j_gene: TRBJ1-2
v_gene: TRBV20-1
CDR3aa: CSARSASRDFYTF
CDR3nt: TGCAGTGCTAGATCCGCTTCCAGAGACTTCTACACCTTC

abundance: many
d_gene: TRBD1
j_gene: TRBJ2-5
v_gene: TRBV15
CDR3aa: CATSTEPGQGKETQYF
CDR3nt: TGTGCCACCAGCACGGAGCCGGGACAGGGGAAAGAGACCCAGTACTTC

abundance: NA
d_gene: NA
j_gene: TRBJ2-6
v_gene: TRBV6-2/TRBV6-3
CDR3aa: CASSWDRKTGANVLTF
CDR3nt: TGTGCCAGCAGTTGGGACCGAAAGACCGGGGCCAACGTCCTGACTTTC

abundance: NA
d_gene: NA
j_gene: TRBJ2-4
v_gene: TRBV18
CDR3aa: CASSLTRDGTNIQYF
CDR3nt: TGTGCCAGCTCACTGACCCGTGACGGGACAAACATTCAGTACTTC

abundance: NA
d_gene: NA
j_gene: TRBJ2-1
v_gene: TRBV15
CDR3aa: CATSRGRTENSLQFF
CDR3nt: TGTGCCACCAGCAGAGGACGGACGGAGAATTCCCTTCAGTTCTTC